These 27 T cell receptor beta chains came from one sample sequenced in a study of blood T cells in healthy people across ages. Combining a sample-barcoded 5' primer with a J-beta primer mix, a second PCR ran for 7 to 11 cycles. A single record per CDR3 protein comes from TCRdb applying MiXCR to the 5' RACE reads. The sample consists of around 2 million distinct CDR3 sequences, more than 35% of them appearing once. The sequencing input was blood. These receptors were collected from a human donor in good health.

The chain joins TRBV20-1 to TRBJ2-1; tentative D call: TRBD2 (5 bases). V lost 5 bases and J lost 0, with 11 bases in between. Per the germline V gene, CDR1 is DFQATT and CDR2 is SNEGSKA (reference sequence). This CDR3 is built from 14 residues. The DNA for the CDR3 is TGCAGTGCTCGTAGTGCGGGCTCCTACAATGAGCAGTTCTTC. This gives the protein CSARSAGSYNEQFF.

The chain employs TRBV6-5 and TRBJ1-2; D call uncertain. V was pared by 6 bases and J by 1 base, with 12 bases between. Per the germline V gene, CDR1 is MNHEY and CDR2 is SVGAGI. The CDR3 loop spans 14 amino acids. CDR3 loop: CASSPRRINYGYTF. DNA for the CDR3: TGTGCCAGCAGCCCCCGACGGATTAACTATGGCTACACCTTC.

In regard to this clonotype: This may arise from a read error, as a much more abundant clone is one base away. The V and J genes are TRBV10-3 and TRBJ1-2; 10 bases align to TRBD1. From germline, CDR1 is ENHRY and CDR2 SYGVKD. This CDR3 region has 12 residues. CDR3 region: CATSGTGDGYTF. DNA of the CDR3: TGTGCCACCAGTGGGACAGGGGATGGCTACACCTTC.

The V and J genes are TRBV2 and TRBJ1-2; D is uncertain. The CDR3 covers 13 residues. Trimming took off 2 bases at V and 7 bases at J, with 11 bases between the two ends. Germline lookup yields CDR1 SNHLY and CDR2 FYNNEI. In nucleotides, the CDR3 is TGTGCCAGCAGTGAAATTTCGGGCGTTGGCTACACCTTC. Its translation: CASSEISGVGYTF.

Points on this clonotype: A read error is possible here, since a much larger clone lies one base away. This sequence joins TRBV12-3 or TRBV12-4 and TRBJ2-1; 11 bases are a match to TRBD1. The CDR3 contains 14 residues. CDR3 bases: TGTACCAGCAGACTCGGGACAGGGGGTAGGGAGCAGTTCTTC. Translation: CTSRLGTGGREQFF.

This clonotype was counted many times. V and J are TRBV4-1 and TRBJ2-7; 8 bases agree with TRBD2. Germline V CDR1 and CDR2: MGHRA, YSYEKL. Trimming cost V 3 bases and J 4 bases; bases outside gene matches: 8. CDR3 length: 15 amino acids. DNA for the CDR3: TGCGCCAGCAGCCATAGGAGCGGGGGTCGATACGAGCAGTACTTC. This gives the protein CASSHRSGGRYEQYF.

V gene TRBV5-1 combines with J gene TRBJ2-1; TRBD2 matches at 11 bases. Germline CDR1 reads SGHRS; CDR2 reads YFSETQ. The J segment lost 9 bases and the V segment lost 1 base, leaving 9 bases of the junction unmatched. The CDR3 spans 16 residues. The DNA for the CDR3 is TGCGCCAGCAGCTTGACCATACTAGCGGGGGTCGGTGAGCAGTTCTTC. Protein sequence: CASSLTILAGVGEQFF.

CDR3 sequence reads: CASSNEASGHTEAFF. The CDR3 region has the DNA TGTGCCAGCAGCAATGAAGCATCAGGGCACACTGAAGCTTTCTTT. V is TRBV6-2 or TRBV6-3 and J is TRBJ1-1; the D gene is possibly TRBD1 (5 bases). V was shortened by 6 bases and J by 3 bases, with 17 bases between the two germline ends. The germline V gene has CDR1 MNHEY and CDR2 SVGEGT. The CDR3 has 15 amino acids.

This clonotype was found a few times. Written as DNA, the CDR3 is TGCAGTGCTGGGCCGGGACTAGCTGCAACAGATACGCAGTATTTT. Its translation: CSAGPGLAATDTQYF. This chain uses TRBV20-1 with TRBJ2-3; TRBD2 matches at 9 bases. The CDR3 loop spans 15 amino acids. With 5 bases clipped from V and 3 bases from J, the junction kept 9 bases outside the gene matches. The germline CDR1 and CDR2 sequences are DFQATT and SNEGSKA (reference sequence).

The V and J genes are TRBV20-1 and TRBJ2-7; 8 bases match TRBD2. Trimming removed 5 bases from V and 1 base from J; junction bases left unmatched: 10. This CDR3 region has 15 residues. Looked up from germline, CDR1 is DFQATT and CDR2 is SNEGSKA (reference sequence). CDR3 amino acids: CSAPGPGTSSYEQYF. The CDR3 bases are TGCAGTGCTCCGGGCCCCGGGACTAGTTCCTACGAGCAGTACTTC.

Notes on this clonotype: The junction does not match germline at one end; this may be a read error. The chain links TRBV28 to TRBJ1-4; the D is unclear. The CDR3 extends over 15 amino acids. Germline lookup yields CDR1 MDHEN and CDR2 SYDVKM. CDR3 amino acids: CVSSLIGSTYEKLFF. As DNA, the CDR3 is TGTGTCAGCAGTCTAATTGGCAGTACCTATGAAAAACTGTTTTTT.

The genes are TRBV6-1 and TRBJ2-1; 12 bases fit TRBD2. The V gene's germline CDR1 is MNHNS and CDR2 SASEGT. J lost 4 bases, V lost 4 bases, and 5 bases had no gene match. The CDR3 consists of 16 residues. DNA for the CDR3: TGTGCCAGCAGTGTTCTAGCGGGGGGGAAATACAATGAGCAGTTCTTC. This sequence encodes CASSVLAGGKYNEQFF.

This clonotype was seen more than once but under ten times. This chain links TRBV10-3 with TRBJ2-3; 11 bases line up with TRBD2. CDR3 length equals 15 residues. The germline CDR1 and CDR2 sequences are ENHRY and SYGVKD. The V segment lost 5 bases and the J segment 6 bases; nucleotides outside the gene matches: 7. The CDR3 DNA is TGTGCCATCAGTATAGCGGGGGGGCTAAAGGATACGCAGTATTTT. It is translated as CAISIAGGLKDTQYF.

CDR3 region: CASSLTGAEIQDHMNTEAFF. In DNA form, the CDR3 reads TGCGCCAGCAGTTTGACCGGGGCAGAGATTCAAGACCACATGAACACTGAAGCTTTCTTT. The chain employs TRBV5-1 and TRBJ1-1, with a tentative D call TRBD1 (5 bases). Trimming took off 5 bases at V and 0 bases at J, with 29 bases between the two ends. CDR3 length: 20 amino acids. Per the germline V gene, CDR1 is SGHRS and CDR2 is YFSETQ. The complete variable domain, with remaining parts taken from reference TRBV5-1 and TRBJ1-1, reads KAGVTQTPRYLIKTRGQQVTLSCSPISGHRSVSWYQQTPGQGLQFLFEYFSETQRNKGNFPGRFSGRQFSNSRSEMNVSTLELGDSALYLCASSLTGAEIQDHMNTEAFFGQGTRLTVV.

J is TRBJ2-1 and V is TRBV29-1; 7 bases align to TRBD2. CDR3 length: 13 amino acids. Germline V lookup: CDR1 SQVTM, CDR2 ANQGSEA. V lost 5 bases to trimming and J lost 6 bases; unmatched junction nucleotides: 7. CDR3 nucleotide sequence: TGCAGCGTTATTGCCGGGGGGAGCAATGAGCAGTTCTTC. Its protein is CSVIAGGSNEQFF.

This clonotype was counted ten times or more. V gene TRBV7-9 combines with J gene TRBJ2-5, with TRBD1 matching over 8 bases. Per germline, CDR1 SEHNR and CDR2 FQNEAQ (reference sequence). The CDR3 has 13 residues. V lost 6 bases and J lost 5; bases outside the gene matches: 5. CDR3 DNA sequence: TGTGCCAGCAGTTCAGGGGGCGGGGAGACCCAGTACTTC. This codes for CASSSGGGETQYF. Supplemented by reference TRBV7-9 and TRBJ2-5, the full variable domain reads DTGVSQNPRHKITKRGQNVTFRCDPISEHNRLYWYRQTLGQGPEFLTYFQNEAQLEKSRLLSDRFSAERPKGSFSTLEIQRTEQGDSAMYLCASSSGGGETQYFGPGTRLLVL.

This clonotype was detected only a few times. V gene TRBV20-1 combines with J gene TRBJ2-7; D may match TRBD1 or TRBD2 (5 bases each). Trimming shortened V by 6 bases and J by 3 bases, and 15 bases separated the two germline ends. This CDR3 is built from 13 residues. CDR1 and CDR2 from the germline V gene are DFQATT and SNEGSKA (reference sequence). In DNA, the CDR3 is TGCAGTGCGGGGGTCGCAGGGCACTACGAGCAGTACTTC. It codes for CSAGVAGHYEQYF.

This clonotype showed up just a few times. The chain is built from TRBV28 and TRBJ1-2, with D hard to call. Germline CDR1 MDHEN, CDR2 SYDVKM. V was shortened by 8 bases and J by 6 bases, with 13 bases between the two germline ends. This CDR3 has 12 amino acids. The CDR3 DNA is TGTGCCAGCGCCCCCCCGGACCATGGCTACACCTTC. This encodes CASAPPDHGYTF.

The chain uses TRBV2 and TRBJ2-1; possibly TRBD1 for D (6 bases). The V gene lost 7 bases and the J gene lost 3 bases, with 16 bases spanning the gap. The CDR3 is made up of 15 amino acids. Looked up from germline, CDR1 is SNHLY and CDR2 is FYNNEI. CDR3 bases: TGTGCCAGCACCGAAGACAGGACCCTCTACAATGAGCAGTTCTTC. Its protein is CASTEDRTLYNEQFF.

This clonotype has only a few counts. This chain uses TRBV11-3 with TRBJ1-2, with a tentative D call TRBD1 (5 bases). V was cut by 2 bases and J by 3 bases, with 10 bases left in between. This CDR3 region has 14 residues. The germline gives CDR1 SGHNT, CDR2 YENEEA. CDR3 in DNA: TGTGCCAGCAGCTTAAGTTGGGGGGACTATGGCTACACCTTC. This codes for CASSLSWGDYGYTF.

Notes on this clonotype: The junction departs from germline at one end; a sequencing error may be responsible. This rearrangement joins TRBV5-5 to TRBJ2-1, with D uncertain. The CDR3 extends over 15 amino acids. Germline-derived CDR1 and CDR2 are SGHKS and YYEKEE (reference sequence). CDR3 sequence: CASSFSTSSYNEQVF. The CDR3 DNA is TGTGCCAGCAGCTTTTCGACCAGCTCCTACAATGAGCAGGTCTTC.

The chain employs TRBV14 and TRBJ2-3, with 7 bases fitting TRBD2. This CDR3 is 14 amino acids long. Germline V CDR1 and CDR2: SGHDN, FVKESK. V lost 6 bases and J lost 4; bases outside the gene matches: 7. This CDR3 is CASSRLAAADTQYF. CDR3 coding DNA: TGTGCCAGCAGTAGACTAGCAGCGGCAGATACGCAGTATTTT.

The gene calls are TRBV7-2 and TRBJ1-5, with D unresolved. The germline V and J ends were trimmed by 3 bases and 2 bases, with 14 bases remaining between them. The CDR3 extends over 16 amino acids. Germline V gene sequence: CDR1 SGHTA, CDR2 FQGNSA. CDR3 sequence: CASSFAAGSGNQPQHF. CDR3 nucleotide sequence: TGTGCCAGCAGCTTCGCTGCGGGGTCAGGCAATCAGCCCCAGCATTTT. Using reference TRBV7-2 and TRBJ1-5 for the parts outside the CDR3, the full variable domain is GAGVSQSPSNKVTEKGKDVELRCDPISGHTALYWYRQSLGQGLEFLIYFQGNSAPDKSGLPSDRFSAERTGGSVSTLTIQRTQQEDSAVYLCASSFAAGSGNQPQHFGDGTRLSIL.

The chain is built from TRBV6-5 and TRBJ1-1; D is undetermined. Germline V CDR1 and CDR2: MNHEY, SVGAGI. The germline V and J ends were trimmed by 2 bases and 1 base, with 8 bases remaining between them. This CDR3 comprises 14 residues. The CDR3 DNA sequence: TGTGCCAGCAGTTACGGACTTACGAACACTGAAGCTTTCTTT. This codes for CASSYGLTNTEAFF.

Comment on this clonotype: A much larger clonotype is one base distant, so this may be a read error. The V call is TRBV10-3, the J call TRBJ2-4; the D gene is possibly TRBD2 (5 bases). V shed 4 bases and J shed 8 bases, with 12 bases lying between them. CDR1 and CDR2 (germline): ENHRY, SYGVKD. The CDR3 has 13 amino acids. Here the CDR3 DNA reads TGTGCCATCAGTGGTCGGGATCAGGACATTCAGTACTTC. Translated, it gives CAISGRDQDIQYF.

The V gene is TRBV12-3 or TRBV12-4, the J gene TRBJ2-7; possible D gene TRBD1, 5 bases. Trimming took off 6 bases at V and 3 bases at J, with 18 bases between the two ends. The CDR3 extends over 15 amino acids. CDR3 protein: CASSPGHGDFYEQYF. In nucleotides, the CDR3 is TGTGCCAGCAGCCCCGGACACGGAGATTTCTACGAGCAGTACTTC.

The chain couples TRBV5-1 to TRBJ1-1; 7 positions match TRBD1. This CDR3 region has 15 residues. V dropped 2 bases and J dropped 6; count of bases not matched to a gene: 10. CDR1 and CDR2 from the germline V gene are SGHRS and YFSETQ. CDR3 in DNA: TGCGCCAGCAGCTTAGTGGCAGGGGGAACCGCTGAAGCTTTCTTT. This encodes CASSLVAGGTAEAFF. Full variable domain (outside the CDR3, taken from reference TRBV5-1 and TRBJ1-1): KAGVTQTPRYLIKTRGQQVTLSCSPISGHRSVSWYQQTPGQGLQFLFEYFSETQRNKGNFPGRFSGRQFSNSRSEMNVSTLELGDSALYLCASSLVAGGTAEAFFGQGTRLTVV.